This T cell receptor beta chain was identified in a study of cytomegalovirus exposure and HLA in healthy donors. Study in general: The roughly 130 validation repertoires used the same platform as the roughly 670 first-cohort repertoires (as reported by a later analysis). Broader study findings: Among TCR beta chains, those listed as cytomegalovirus-associated numbered over 150. Three CMV-associated chains were confirmed in vitro to be specific for CMV antigens. Many donors carried some public TCRs, although rarity characterized most TCR sequences.

As concerns this clone: Its antigen remains unknown.

From germline, CDR1 is WSHSY and CDR2 SAAADI. The CDR3 is 11 residues long. V lost 8 bases to trimming and J lost 2 bases, with 7 bases between them. Assay used: immunoSEQ multiplex PCR; TCRdb lists only in-frame clones, some missing. The profile shows 150,000 to 200,000 clones, around 87% of them singletons. This clonotype was sampled from a woman aged 25 to 39 in good health and CMV-seronegative. The sequenced sample consisted of PBMCs. The chain employs TRBV10-2 and TRBJ2-7, with a weak D call TRBD1 (5 bases). The CDR3 region has the DNA TGCGCCAGCTCGACAGCCTACGAGCAGTACTTC. This sequence encodes CASSTAYEQYF.